This TCR beta chain is drawn from a study of shared clonotypes between healthy human individuals (dated by TCRdb to between 2020 and 2021). Regarding the study in general: The cohort comprised a couple of women and three men aged 18 to 49 years. Per donor, three plates each were used for CD4 naive and CD4 memory, two for CD8 naive, and one for CD8 memory. Blood TCR repertoires of a handful of healthy adults were deeply sequenced to estimate repertoire size and the extent of clonotype sharing between individuals. To increase sequencing depth and limit assay-specific biases, different laboratories used diverse techniques to prepare libraries and sequence TCR repertoires. Per donor, leukapheresis produced somewhere between about 0.8 and 9 billion PBMCs.

Note on this clone: The target of this receptor is not known. Per-nucleotide qualities are absent, and no much larger clonotype sits a single base away.

Using the deep immunoSEQ assay, TCR CDR3 regions were amplified from genomic DNA by multiplex PCR. Extracted genomic DNA from each cell subset was distributed evenly across all wells of several immunoSEQ 96-well plates, and each plate was treated as a replicate. For sorted subsets, about 220 ng of genomic DNA, equivalent to 30,000 or so T cell genomes, went into each replicate PCR. Purified libraries were quantified with a Qubit 3.0 fluorometer, sized on a Bioanalyzer 2100, and re-quantified with the KAPA Library Quantification kit. A separate single-read 150-cycle Illumina NextSeq 550 flow cell was used to sequence each immunoSEQ 96-well plate. On the study's bioinformatics: Because the immunoSEQ output held only junctional sequences and lacked quality scores, the filtering could not match the filtering applied to full-length reads. Sequences were annotated with PyIR, a Python wrapper for IgBLAST v1.9, using IMGT germline references to assign V/J genes and CDR3. Any read was removed if the V/J assignment was weak (E-value above 1e-6), the CDR3 was missing, or the read contained stop codons, out-of-frame junctions, or ambiguous translated residues. V3J clonotypes were defined by identical inferred V gene, J gene, and CDR3 amino acid sequence. To compute the percentage overlap between repertoires, the number of shared unique clonotypes was divided by the size of the smaller repertoire. Repertoire richness was assessed with RTK rarefaction, the Chao1 estimator, and Recon v2.1 estimates of unobserved clonotypes. For all TCRbeta clonotypes obtained by the gDNA method from a few donors, generation probabilities were computed with OLGA. Sourced from immuneACCESS, this table was stored by TCRdb with only in-frame sequences that have V and J called. A share of the clones is absent; for the studies checked, an unresolved V gene accounts for under half, and the remainder has no known explanation. V, J and clone size derive from that table, while D and trimming were established from the DNA sequence. In this sample the table shows around 1.6 million clones, 95% to 99% of which occur a single time. The top ten hold about 0.42% of the sample.

The CDR1 and CDR2 encoded by the germline V gene are MDHEN and SYDVKM. Relative to germline, V is 5 bases shorter and J is 6 bases shorter, with 17 bases between their ends. Reading from cysteine to phenylalanine, the CDR3 counts 14 amino acids. Left in the record is the CDR3 DNA by itself, 42 bases read in frame from the first base. The investigation overall reported the following: Across four donors, about 5.2% of naive CD4, roughly 3.5% of naive CD8, around 2.5% of memory CD4, and approximately 0.4% of memory CD8 clonotypes were shared. Based on pairwise subsampling, the degree of clonotype sharing among donors was expected to be affected by sequencing depth. Rarefaction of sorted-subset datasets indicated incomplete sequencing despite the large sequencing depth. Sampling was limited to blood, and TCR repertoires in tissue likely differ from TCR repertoires in blood. The small number of donors limited the genetic and exposure-history diversity represented. Higher generation probabilities were observed for clonotypes shared by all four sorted-subset donors than for non-shared clonotypes. Estimated clonotype richness was generally larger for naive than for memory subsets.

The donors were healthy, HIV-negative adults with no recently reported acute infections or vaccinations. Every donor was a Caucasian adult living in Nashville, Tennessee, USA. CD4+ T cells were enriched by magnetic negative selection; naive cells were then positively selected on CD45RA, and the negative fraction formed the memory subset. Blood was collected by leukapheresis, and PBMCs were isolated by Ficoll-Histopaque density gradient centrifugation and then cryopreserved in liquid nitrogen vapor phase. Purity and quantity of every magnetically sorted T cell population were checked by analytical flow cytometry. Each sorted fraction had its genomic DNA isolated and then quantified by UV absorbance on a Nanodrop 2000c.

The V and J segments used are TRBV28 and TRBJ2-7, and perhaps TRBD2 as D gene, on 5 matching bases. This TCR was recovered from a man younger than 40 in good health. Source material: naive CD4+ T cells sorted from blood. The intended sense of this specimen's cell subset or site label: CD45RA+ positively selected. CDR3 sequence: CASSKPAFEGEQYF. Here is the DNA: TGTGCCAGCAGTAAGCCGGCGTTCGAGGGCGAGCAGTACTTC.